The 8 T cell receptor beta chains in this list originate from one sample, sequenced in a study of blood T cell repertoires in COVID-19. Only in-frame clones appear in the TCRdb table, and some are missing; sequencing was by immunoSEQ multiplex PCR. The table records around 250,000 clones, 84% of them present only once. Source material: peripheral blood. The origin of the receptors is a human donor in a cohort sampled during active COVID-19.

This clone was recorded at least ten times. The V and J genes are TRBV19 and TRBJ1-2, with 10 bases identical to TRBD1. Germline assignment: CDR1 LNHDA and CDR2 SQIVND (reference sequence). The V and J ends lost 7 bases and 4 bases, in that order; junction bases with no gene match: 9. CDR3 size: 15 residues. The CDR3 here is CASTTGGQGFYGYTF. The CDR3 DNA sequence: TGTGCCAGTACCACGGGGGGACAGGGGTTCTATGGCTACACCTTC. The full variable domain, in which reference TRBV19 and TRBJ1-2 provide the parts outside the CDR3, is DGGITQSPKYLFRKEGQNVTLSCEQNLNHDAMYWYRQDPGQGLRLIYYSQIVNDFQKGDIAEGYSVSREKKESFPLTVTSAQKNPTAFYLCASTTGGQGFYGYTFGSGTRLTVV.

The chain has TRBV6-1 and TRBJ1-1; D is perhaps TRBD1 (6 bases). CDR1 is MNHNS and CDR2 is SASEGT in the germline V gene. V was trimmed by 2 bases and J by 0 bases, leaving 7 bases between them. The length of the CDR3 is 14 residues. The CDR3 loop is CASSEWDMNTEAFF. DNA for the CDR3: TGTGCCAGCAGTGAATGGGACATGAACACTGAAGCTTTCTTT.

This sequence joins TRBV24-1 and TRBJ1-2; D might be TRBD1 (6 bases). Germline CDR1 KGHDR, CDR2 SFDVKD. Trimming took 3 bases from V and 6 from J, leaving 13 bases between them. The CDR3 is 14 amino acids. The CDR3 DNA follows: TGTGCCACCAGTGATGCTGACAGGTCTGATGGCTACACCTTC. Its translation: CATSDADRSDGYTF.

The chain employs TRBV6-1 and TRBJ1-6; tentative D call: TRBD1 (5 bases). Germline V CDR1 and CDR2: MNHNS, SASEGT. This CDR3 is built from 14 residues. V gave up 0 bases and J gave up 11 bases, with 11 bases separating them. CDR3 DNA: TGTGCCAGCAGTGAAGCGCCAGGGTTGGCACCCCTCCACTTT. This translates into CASSEAPGLAPLHF.

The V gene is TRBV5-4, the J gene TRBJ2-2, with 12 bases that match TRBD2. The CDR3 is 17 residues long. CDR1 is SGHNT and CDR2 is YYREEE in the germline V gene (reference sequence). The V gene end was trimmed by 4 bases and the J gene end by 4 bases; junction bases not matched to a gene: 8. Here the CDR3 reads CASSTELAGGTTGELFF. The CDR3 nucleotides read TGTGCCAGCAGCACGGAACTAGCGGGGGGTACCACCGGGGAGCTGTTTTTT.

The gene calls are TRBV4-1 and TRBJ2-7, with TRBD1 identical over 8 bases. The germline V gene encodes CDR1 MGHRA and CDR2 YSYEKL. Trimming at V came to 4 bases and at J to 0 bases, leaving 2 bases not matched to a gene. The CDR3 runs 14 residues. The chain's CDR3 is CASSPGTGSYEQYF. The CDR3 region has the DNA TGCGCCAGCAGCCCCGGGACAGGCTCCTACGAGCAGTACTTC.

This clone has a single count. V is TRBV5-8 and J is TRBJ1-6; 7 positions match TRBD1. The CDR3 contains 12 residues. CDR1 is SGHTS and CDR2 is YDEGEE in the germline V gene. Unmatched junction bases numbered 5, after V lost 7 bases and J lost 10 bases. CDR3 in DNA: TGTGCCAGCGAGACAGGGTACTCACCCCTCCACTTT. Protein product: CASETGYSPLHF.

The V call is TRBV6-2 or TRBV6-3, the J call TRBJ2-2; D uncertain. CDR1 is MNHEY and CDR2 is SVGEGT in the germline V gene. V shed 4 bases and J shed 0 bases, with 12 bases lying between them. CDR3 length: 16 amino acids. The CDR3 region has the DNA TGTGCCAGCAGTTTCACTGATACCACGAACACCGGGGAGCTGTTTTTT. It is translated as CASSFTDTTNTGELFF.